The clone carrying this T cell receptor beta chain has just a few counts. What it binds is not known. The data were taken from a study of early T cells in non-severe SARS-CoV-2 infection. Whole-study findings and limits: Using VDJdb, the matching emphasized anti-spike CD8 responses while missing private and CD4 specificities.

The ends were cut back, 2 bases at V and 5 bases at J, with 4 bases in the middle. This CDR3 is 12 amino acids long. Germline assignment: CDR1 SGHDN and CDR2 FVKESK. Individual cDNA molecules carried attached unique molecular identifiers. TCRdb re-derived calls from the 5' RACE reads in MiXCR, one entry per CDR3 protein. In the table there are about 68,000 distinct CDR3 sequences, 12% of which are singletons. The sequenced sample consisted of whole blood. This chain links TRBV14 with TRBJ1-3; no firm D call. The receptor comes from an adult who was a healthcare worker with PCR-confirmed SARS-CoV-2 infection or an uninfected control (not recorded which). The CDR3 reads CASSQSRNTIYF. The CDR3, as DNA: TGTGCCAGCAGCCAATCACGAAACACCATATATTTT.